The rows below give T cell receptor beta chains drawn from one sample of a study of graft-versus-host responses after intestinal transplantation. Here immunoSEQ multiplex PCR was the method, and the copy in TCRdb shows in-frame clones only, minus some. The profile shows some 46,000 clones, approximately 92% of them singletons. This sample comprised PBMCs, obtained approximately 740 days after a first intestinal transplant, on the day of a second. Source of these receptors: a human patient who received an intestinal transplant, so some T cells may come from the graft donor. Each CDR3 is given with its conserved first and last residue. The order of the fields is J gene, D gene, V gene, clone size, CDR3 DNA, CDR3 protein. D genes are given only for firm matches. Only some rows state a clone size, as once, few, many or a class for expanded clones.

J gene: TRBJ2-7
D gene: .
V gene: TRBV7-8
clone size: .
CDR3 DNA: TGTGCCAGCAGCAAAAGTGGGGATATCTACGAGCAGTACTTC
CDR3 protein: CASSKSGDIYEQYF

J gene: TRBJ2-3
D gene: TRBD1
V gene: TRBV6-5
clone size: once
CDR3 DNA: TGTGCCAGCAGTTTCCGGGACAGAGGAACAGATACGCAGTATTTT
CDR3 protein: CASSFRDRGTDTQYF

J gene: TRBJ2-5
D gene: TRBD1
V gene: TRBV11-2
clone size: .
CDR3 DNA: TGTGCCAGCAGCTTAGAAGGGACAGGGGTCCGAGAGACCCAGTACTTC
CDR3 protein: CASSLEGTGVRETQYF

J gene: TRBJ2-4
D gene: .
V gene: TRBV27
clone size: .
CDR3 DNA: TGTGCCAGCAGTTTATTTCAGGGATGGGACATTCAGTACTTC
CDR3 protein: CASSLFQGWDIQYF

J gene: TRBJ2-6
D gene: .
V gene: TRBV28
clone size: .
CDR3 DNA: TGTGCCTCCAACCGTGGGGGGCGACTTAGCTCTGGGGCCAACGTCCTGACTTTC
CDR3 protein: CASNRGGRLSSGANVLTF

J gene: TRBJ2-7
D gene: .
V gene: TRBV28
clone size: .
CDR3 DNA: TGTGCCAGCAGTTTAGGGGGGCTCGAGCAGTACTTC
CDR3 protein: CASSLGGLEQYF

J gene: TRBJ2-1
D gene: TRBD2
V gene: TRBV2
clone size: .
CDR3 DNA: TGTGCCAGCAGTGCCCACAAACTAGCGGGGATCACGGATGAGCAGTTCTTC
CDR3 protein: CASSAHKLAGITDEQFF

J gene: TRBJ2-5
D gene: TRBD1
V gene: TRBV18
clone size: .
CDR3 DNA: TGTGCCAGCTCACCCACGGACAGGGGAGGAGGAGAGACCCAGTACTTC
CDR3 protein: CASSPTDRGGGETQYF

J gene: TRBJ2-7
D gene: .
V gene: TRBV19
clone size: .
CDR3 DNA: TGTGCCAGTAGTATAGTGGGCCTCGAGCAGTACTTC
CDR3 protein: CASSIVGLEQYF

J gene: TRBJ2-1
D gene: TRBD2
V gene: TRBV7-8
clone size: once
CDR3 DNA: TGTGCCAGCAGCCTCGGACTAGCAGATAACAATGAGCAGTTCTTC
CDR3 protein: CASSLGLADNNEQFF

J gene: TRBJ2-2
D gene: .
V gene: TRBV27
clone size: few
CDR3 DNA: TGTGCCAGCAGTTTAAGGCGGGGAAACACCGGGGAGCTGTTTTTT
CDR3 protein: CASSLRRGNTGELFF

J gene: TRBJ2-7
D gene: .
V gene: TRBV10-2
clone size: .
CDR3 DNA: TGCGCCAGCAGTTACAGTTTAACCGGGTCCTACGAGCAGTACTTC
CDR3 protein: CASSYSLTGSYEQYF

J gene: TRBJ2-7
D gene: .
V gene: TRBV18
clone size: .
CDR3 DNA: TGTGCCAGCTCACGCGGGACAGAGAAGTACGAGCAGTACTTC
CDR3 protein: CASSRGTEKYEQYF

J gene: TRBJ2-7
D gene: .
V gene: TRBV6-1
clone size: .
CDR3 DNA: TGTGCCAGCAGTATCACCTACGAGCAGTACTTC
CDR3 protein: CASSITYEQYF

J gene: TRBJ1-4
D gene: .
V gene: TRBV2
clone size: .
CDR3 DNA: TGTGCCAGCAGTGGAGAGTCCGAGAATGAAAAACTGTTTTTT
CDR3 protein: CASSGESENEKLFF

J gene: TRBJ1-4
D gene: .
V gene: TRBV30
clone size: .
CDR3 DNA: TGTGCCTGTGCGGAGAATGAAAAACTGTTTTTT
CDR3 protein: CACAENEKLFF

J gene: TRBJ1-1
D gene: TRBD1
V gene: TRBV5-1
clone size: .
CDR3 DNA: TGCGCCAGCAGCTTGGGTGGACAGGGTACTGAAGCTTTCTTT
CDR3 protein: CASSLGGQGTEAFF

J gene: TRBJ1-4
D gene: .
V gene: TRBV19
clone size: few
CDR3 DNA: TGTGCCAGGACCACAGGGCTACTACTTGCAACTAATGAAAAACTGTTTTTT
CDR3 protein: CARTTGLLLATNEKLFF

J gene: TRBJ1-2
D gene: .
V gene: TRBV30
clone size: .
CDR3 DNA: TGTGCCTGGACCCGTGGGGTACTTGGCTACACCTTC
CDR3 protein: CAWTRGVLGYTF

J gene: TRBJ2-1
D gene: .
V gene: TRBV11-2
clone size: .
CDR3 DNA: TGTGCCAGCAGTTACAATGAGCAGTTCTTC
CDR3 protein: CASSYNEQFF

J gene: TRBJ2-7
D gene: .
V gene: TRBV18
clone size: .
CDR3 DNA: TGTGCCAGCTCAGGACGGGGCCTGGGGTACGAGCAGTACTTC
CDR3 protein: CASSGRGLGYEQYF

J gene: TRBJ2-1
D gene: .
V gene: TRBV5-1
clone size: .
CDR3 DNA: TGCGCCAGCAGCTTGGAAAGGAATGAGCAGTTCTTC
CDR3 protein: CASSLERNEQFF

J gene: TRBJ2-7
D gene: .
V gene: TRBV11-3
clone size: .
CDR3 DNA: TGTGCCAGCAGCTTAGTCCGACAGGAGGCCTACGAGCAGTACTTC
CDR3 protein: CASSLVRQEAYEQYF

J gene: TRBJ1-5
D gene: TRBD1
V gene: TRBV5-5
clone size: .
CDR3 DNA: TGTGCCAGCAGCGGAGGGACAGGGGGAAGCAATCAGCCCCAGCATTTT
CDR3 protein: CASSGGTGGSNQPQHF

J gene: TRBJ2-3
D gene: .
V gene: TRBV6-5
clone size: .
CDR3 DNA: TGTGCCAGCAGACGGGACTGGGGACTCACAGATACGCAGTATTTT
CDR3 protein: CASRRDWGLTDTQYF

J gene: TRBJ1-1
D gene: TRBD1
V gene: TRBV28
clone size: once
CDR3 DNA: TGTGCCAGCAGAAGGGACAGGGGGGATGGTGAAGCTTTCTTT
CDR3 protein: CASRRDRGDGEAFF

J gene: TRBJ1-1
D gene: .
V gene: TRBV4-1
clone size: .
CDR3 DNA: TGCGCCAGCAGCCCAGGGACGGAGAACACTGAAGCTTTCTTT
CDR3 protein: CASSPGTENTEAFF

J gene: TRBJ2-1
D gene: .
V gene: TRBV30
clone size: .
CDR3 DNA: TGTGCCTGGGATACGGGCTCCTACAATGAGCAGTTCTTC
CDR3 protein: CAWDTGSYNEQFF